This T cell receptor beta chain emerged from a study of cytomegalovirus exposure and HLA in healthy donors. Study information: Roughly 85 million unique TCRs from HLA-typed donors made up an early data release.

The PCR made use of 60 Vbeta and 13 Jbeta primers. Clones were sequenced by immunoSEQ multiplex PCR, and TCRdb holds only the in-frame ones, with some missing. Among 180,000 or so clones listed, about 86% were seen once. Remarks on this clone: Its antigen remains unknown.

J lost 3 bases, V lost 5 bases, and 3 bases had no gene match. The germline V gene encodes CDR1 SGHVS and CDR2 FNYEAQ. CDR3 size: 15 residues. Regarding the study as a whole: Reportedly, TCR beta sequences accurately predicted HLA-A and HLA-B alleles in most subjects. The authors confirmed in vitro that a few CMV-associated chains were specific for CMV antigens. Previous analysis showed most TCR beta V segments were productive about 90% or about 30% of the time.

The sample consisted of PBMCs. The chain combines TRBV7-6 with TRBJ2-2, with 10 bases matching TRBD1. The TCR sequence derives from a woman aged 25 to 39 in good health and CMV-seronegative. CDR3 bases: TGTGCCAGCAGCCCAGGACAGGGGGACACCGGGGAGCTGTTTTTT. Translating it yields CASSPGQGDTGELFF.